The T cell receptor (beta chain) under discussion was sequenced for a study of blood T cell repertoires in COVID-19 (dated by TCRdb to 2020 to 2022). Study-level background: Collaborator samples came from the United States, Italy and Spain and covered acute and convalescent phases of COVID-19. The prospective study material was composed of cDNA or gDNA derived from T cells, B-cell-depleted T cells, or PBMCs. Deeply sampled blood TCRbeta repertoires from subjects exposed to, actively infected with, or recovered from COVID-19 were included in the dataset. A freely available public database, intended as a resource for researchers studying the immune response to SARS-CoV-2, is where the repertoires were released. The samples were drawn from two sources: the first 160 participants of the ongoing ImmuneRACE study, and 950 to 1,500 subjects contributed by 6 global collaborators. Sample metadata almost always included a de-identified subject ID, COVID-19 status, age in years and sex. Where available, HLA class I and class II types were obtained from metadata supplied by the sample provider rather than from assay-based typing. Overall results and qualifications from the work: How much clinical and demographic metadata was included differed by source and by participant, and the metadata was provided uncurated.

The CDR3 numbers 14 residues from cysteine through phenylalanine. The only DNA kept is the CDR3, 42 bases in frame from the first base. CDR1 and CDR2 are read off the germline V gene (reference sequence) as LNHDA and SQIVND. Trimming removed 2 bases from V and 2 bases from J; the gene matches leave 0 bases unexplained. About this clone: Its antigen is currently not known. No base quality information exists; no much larger clone differs at one position. Other DNA sequences from this sample encode an identical CDR3 as well.

At one collaborating source in Seattle, patients were enrolled during active infection and were followed longitudinally through the course of disease. Collaborating institutions collected whole blood in K2EDTA tubes following their own protocols. For TCRbeta analysis, collaborator samples were shipped as frozen whole blood, as isolated PBMCs, or as DNA extracted from either sample type. The immunoSEQ Assay, a bias-controlled multiplex PCR, was used to amplify TCRbeta CDR3 regions from genomic DNA. Concerning the study's data processing: The number of nucleated cells in each sample was estimated from the amplification of reference gene primers within the assay. Sequence reads were collapsed and filtered to measure the absolute abundance of every unique TCRbeta CDR3 rearrangement. Productive Simpson clonality was computed per sample as the square root of Simpson's diversity index over productive rearrangements. What TCRdb holds here is the immuneACCESS table cut down to in-frame rearrangements. Part of the clones is not present; checked against another copy, under half of the missing clones reflect an unresolved V gene, and the others are unexplained. The V and J calls and clone size are taken from that table; D and trimming were inferred from the DNA. The sample table records about 260,000 clones; 75% to 90% of these occur just once. The ten largest clones add up to 10% to 13% of the sample.

The receptor's source is a woman aged 70-85 years with COVID-19, enrolled during active disease. The sequence joins TRBV19 to TRBJ1-5; 7 bases in the junction line up with TRBD1. The specimen was peripheral blood. The DNA is as follows: TGTGCCAGTAGTATACAGGGGGGCAATCAGCCCCAGCATTTT. It encodes CASSIQGGNQPQHF.